The 20 T cell receptor beta chains listed next were all sequenced from one sample in a study of shared clonotypes between healthy human individuals. Data came from immunoSEQ multiplex PCR; TCRdb stores just in-frame clones and leaves some out. The sample holds over 2 million clones, around 93% seen once. The sample was naive CD4+ T cells from PBMCs. Stated subset: CD45RA+ positively selected. The receptor source for this set is a man aged 18 to 35 in good health. Some clones in this sample may be carry-over from other donors' samples.

This chain joins TRBV7-8 and TRBJ1-4; 7 bases are a match to TRBD1. The CDR3 is made up of 14 amino acids. The trim removed 1 base at V and 5 bases at J, leaving 1 base unmatched. Germline V gene data show CDR1 as SGHVS and CDR2 as FQNEAQ. Here the CDR3 DNA reads TGTGCCAGCAGCTTAGACAGGGGAAATGAAAAACTGTTTTTT. This translates into CASSLDRGNEKLFF.

The V and J genes are TRBV7-9 and TRBJ1-5, with D possibly matching TRBD1 (6 bases). The V end was cut by 4 bases, the J end by 4 bases, with 11 bases between. The length of the CDR3 is 14 residues. Germline V gene sequence: CDR1 SEHNR, CDR2 FQNEAQ (reference sequence). The DNA for the CDR3 is TGTGCCAGCAGCTCGTTAAGGGGGAATCAGCCCCAGCATTTT. Its translation is CASSSLRGNQPQHF.

The V call is TRBV5-1, the J call TRBJ1-4, with D uncertain. This CDR3 has 13 amino acids. The V end was cut by 4 bases, the J end by 4 bases, with 8 bases between. Germline V gene lookup returns CDR1 SGHRS and CDR2 YFSETQ. Written as DNA, the CDR3 is TGCGCCAGCAGCCTTACCCTTAATGAAAAACTGTTTTTT. Translated: CASSLTLNEKLFF.

The rearrangement uses TRBV14 and TRBJ2-1, with 8 bases that match TRBD2. CDR3 length equals 13 residues. The V gene end was trimmed by 9 bases and the J gene end by 6 bases; junction bases not matched to a gene: 7. Germline lookup yields CDR1 SGHDN and CDR2 FVKESK. CDR3 sequence: CASGGREANEQFF. DNA of the CDR3: TGTGCCAGTGGCGGGCGGGAGGCCAATGAGCAGTTCTTC.

The V and J genes are TRBV9 and TRBJ2-5; D uncertain. Gene TRBJ2-7 matches the end of the DNA better, so the J call may be wrong. The CDR3 contains 14 residues. Germline CDR1 reads SGDLS; CDR2 reads YYNGEE. The CDR3 nucleotides read TGTGCCAGCAGCCCCCCGGGCCTCCCCCACGAGCAGTACTTC. Residues: CASSPPGLPHEQYF.

This clone was seen more than once but under ten times. V and J are TRBV4-2 and TRBJ1-1, with D maybe TRBD1 (6 bases). Germline V gives CDR1 LGHNA, CDR2 YNFKEQ. This CDR3 is 15 amino acids long. The V end was cut by 2 bases, the J end by 0 bases, with 10 bases between. CDR3 sequence reads: CASSQPDRMNTEAFF. The DNA for the CDR3 is TGTGCCAGCAGCCAACCCGACAGGATGAACACTGAAGCTTTCTTT.

This CDR3 reads CASSLMPGQETQYF. CDR3 sequence (DNA): TGTGCCAGCAGCTTAATGCCCGGGCAAGAGACCCAGTACTTC. The chain combines TRBV7-3 with TRBJ2-5; unclear D gene. Germline CDR1 SGHTA, CDR2 FQGTGA. The V gene lost 1 base and the J gene lost 2 bases, with 8 bases spanning the gap. This CDR3 region has 14 residues. Filled out from reference TRBV7-3 and TRBJ2-5, the complete variable domain reads GAGVSQTPSNKVTEKGKYVELRCDPISGHTALYWYRQSLGQGPEFLIYFQGTGAADDSGLPNDRFFAVRPEGSVSTLKIQRTERGDSAVYLCASSLMPGQETQYFGPGTRLLVL.

The chain uses TRBV6-1 and TRBJ1-2; D gene ambiguous. This CDR3 is built from 13 residues. Per germline, CDR1 MNHNS and CDR2 SASEGT. V lost 2 bases and J 8 bases, leaving 12 bases between the germline ends. The CDR3 loop reads CASSELIPRGYTF. DNA of the CDR3: TGTGCCAGCAGTGAATTGATTCCCAGAGGCTACACCTTC.

In this sample, this clone turned up once. This chain connects TRBV28 to TRBJ2-3, with 13 bases fitting TRBD2. Germline V gives CDR1 MDHEN, CDR2 SYDVKM. Losses at the gene ends were 5 bases for V and 3 bases for J; bases not matched to a gene: 8. CDR3 size: 17 residues. The CDR3 DNA reads as TGTGCCAGCAGTCCGCTAAGGACTAGCGGGAGAACAGATACGCAGTATTTT. This translates into CASSPLRTSGRTDTQYF.

This chain joins TRBV6-1 and TRBJ1-3, with TRBD1 as a possible D gene (5 bases). V lost 9 bases, J lost 2 bases, and 11 bases lay in between. This CDR3 comprises 13 residues. Germline lookup yields CDR1 MNHNS and CDR2 SASEGT. DNA for the CDR3: TGTGCCAGAGCGGGGACCGCTGGAAACACCATATATTTT. Encoded protein: CARAGTAGNTIYF.

The CDR3 DNA reads TGTGCCAGCAGAAGGGGACTAGCGGGAGGTCTTGAGCTGTTTTTT. It is translated as CASRRGLAGGLELFF. The chain links TRBV27 to TRBJ2-2; 15 bases agree with TRBD2. In germline, CDR1 is MNHEY, CDR2 SMNVEV (reference sequence). The CDR3 is 15 amino acids. V shed 6 bases, J shed 11 bases, and the junction held 7 bases outside the gene matches.

The V call is TRBV9, the J call TRBJ2-1, with 14 positions matching TRBD2. The CDR3 runs 15 residues. V shed 7 bases, J shed 3 bases, and the junction held 3 bases outside the gene matches. Germline V CDR1 and CDR2: SGDLS, YYNGEE. The CDR3 reads CASRGTSGGYNEQFF. In DNA, the CDR3 is TGTGCCAGCCGGGGGACTAGCGGGGGCTACAATGAGCAGTTCTTC.

This chain uses TRBV27 with TRBJ1-4; weak D call: TRBD1 (6 bases). In germline, CDR1 is MNHEY, CDR2 SMNVEV (reference sequence). This CDR3 is built from 15 residues. The V end was cut by 5 bases, the J end by 0 bases, with 10 bases between. The CDR3 DNA sequence: TGTGCCAGCAGTCCGACAGGCACAACTAATGAAAAACTGTTTTTT. Translated: CASSPTGTTNEKLFF.

This chain links TRBV7-3 with TRBJ2-2; D could derive from TRBD1 or TRBD2 (6 bases each). Germline loops: CDR1 SGHTA, CDR2 FQGTGA. The CDR3 is 14 residues long. The ends were cut back, 5 bases at V and 10 bases at J, with 17 bases in the middle. CDR3 residues: CASSPEGGHEELFF. CDR3 sequence (DNA): TGTGCCAGCAGCCCGGAAGGGGGGCACGAGGAGCTGTTTTTT.

The chain is built from TRBV5-1 and TRBJ2-3, with 10 bases matching TRBD2. The CDR3 contains 15 residues. CDR1 SGHRS and CDR2 YFSETQ come from the germline V gene. Trimming removed 1 base from V and 3 bases from J; junction bases left unmatched: 2. This CDR3 is CASSLSLAGTDTQYF. The CDR3 DNA follows: TGCGCCAGCAGCTTGTCACTAGCGGGGACAGATACGCAGTATTTT.

This chain uses TRBV25-1 with TRBJ1-1; TRBD1 aligns across 8 bases. CDR3 length: 13 residues. Trimming removed 8 bases from V and 4 bases from J; junction bases left unmatched: 6. CDR1 MGHDK and CDR2 SYGVNS come from the germline V gene. CDR3 nucleotides: TGTGCCAGCTCTTATACAGGGGGCACTGAAGCTTTCTTT. Translated, it gives CASSYTGGTEAFF. The full variable domain, completed using reference TRBV25-1 and TRBJ1-1, is EADIYQTPRYLVIGTGKKITLECSQTMGHDKMYWYQQDPGMELHLIHYSYGVNSTEKGDLSSESTVSRIRTEHFPLTLESARPSHTSQYLCASSYTGGTEAFFGQGTRLTVV.

On this clone itself: Other DNA variants within this sample encode the same CDR3. The genes are TRBV7-8 and TRBJ2-7; 7 nucleotides align to TRBD2. Trimming took 2 bases from V and 0 from J; bases not matched to a gene: 4. The CDR3 sequence is 15 residues long. Germline-derived CDR1 and CDR2 are SGHVS and FQNEAQ. The CDR3 sequence is CASSLLGGSSYEQYF. In DNA, the CDR3 is TGTGCCAGCAGCTTACTCGGCGGGAGCTCCTACGAGCAGTACTTC.

This chain connects TRBV11-2 to TRBJ2-1; D is uncertain. The V end lost 8 bases, the J end lost 1 base, and 12 bases lay between the germline ends. In germline, CDR1 is SGHAT, CDR2 FQNNGV. The CDR3 extends over 14 amino acids. CDR3 in amino acids: CASLKRESYNEQFF. Written as DNA, the CDR3 is TGTGCCAGCCTCAAGCGAGAATCCTACAATGAGCAGTTCTTC.

This clone came up a few times. Other DNA sequences within the sample encode an identical CDR3. This chain links TRBV10-3 with TRBJ1-5; tentative D call: TRBD1 (5 bases). This CDR3 spans 14 amino acids. Trimming removed 0 bases from V and 4 bases from J, with 7 bases in between. Germline CDR1 is ENHRY and CDR2 is SYGVKD. The CDR3 region is CAISESGGNQPQHF. The CDR3 DNA reads TGTGCCATCAGTGAGTCCGGGGGGAATCAGCCCCAGCATTTT.

The chain has TRBV5-4 and TRBJ2-5; no clear D. The CDR3 loop spans 14 amino acids. CDR1 and CDR2 (germline): SGHNT, YYREEE (reference sequence). Deletions cut 2 bases from V and 1 base from J, with 9 bases between. CDR3 in DNA: TGTGCCAGCAGCTTTATTGGCAGCCAAGAGACCCAGTACTTC. Translation: CASSFIGSQETQYF. The full variable domain, completed using reference TRBV5-4 and TRBJ2-5, is ETGVTQSPTHLIKTRGQQVTLRCSSQSGHNTVSWYQQALGQGPQFIFQYYREEENGRGNFPPRFSGLQFPNYSSELNVNALELDDSALYLCASSFIGSQETQYFGPGTRLLVL.